Below, one T cell receptor beta chain is given with its context. Other DNA sequences of this sample code for an identical CDR3. This record belongs to a study of identifying expanded T cells in peripheral blood. The assay was immunoSEQ multiplex PCR, and TCRdb's table has in-frame clones only and misses some. The sample holds about 110,000 clones, approximately 90% seen once. The sample comprised blood. The TCR originated in a person aged 18-69 years in good health.

The CDR3 region is CASSYLRTGGSYGYTF. CDR3 DNA: TGTGCCAGCAGTTATCTGAGGACAGGGGGTTCCTACGGCTACACCTTC. This chain joins TRBV6-5 and TRBJ1-2; 10 bases are shared with TRBD1. CDR3 length: 16 residues. Germline V gene lookup returns CDR1 MNHEY and CDR2 SVGAGI. V was clipped by 3 bases and J by 8 bases; unmatched bases: 12.